The 9 T cell receptor beta chains below all came from one sample that was sequenced in a study of cytomegalovirus exposure and HLA in healthy donors. The PCR was carried out with 60 Vbeta primers and 13 Jbeta primers. The repertoire was sequenced with immunoSEQ multiplex PCR; TCRdb's copy has only in-frame clones and lacks some. This sample's clone table lists approximately 190,000 clones. Sequenced input: PBMCs. The receptors here all came from a man aged 25 to 40 in good health and CMV-seronegative.

The rearrangement links TRBV28 to TRBJ2-1, with 10 bases identical to TRBD1. The V gene end was trimmed by 3 bases and the J gene end by 7 bases; junction bases not matched to a gene: 12. Germline CDR1 is MDHEN and CDR2 is SYDVKM. The CDR3 is made up of 17 amino acids. In nucleotides, the CDR3 is TGTGCCAGCAGTTTCCCCATGGGGACAGGGGCCGTGAATGAGCAGTTCTTC. Amino acid sequence: CASSFPMGTGAVNEQFF.

The V and J genes are TRBV30 and TRBJ1-4, with unresolved D. The germline gives CDR1 GTSNPN, CDR2 SVGIG (reference sequence). V lost 0 bases and J 0 bases, leaving 5 bases between the germline ends. This CDR3 has 14 residues. The CDR3: CAWSVGATNEKLFF. The CDR3 region has the DNA TGTGCCTGGAGTGTGGGAGCAACTAATGAAAAACTGTTTTTT. Complete variable domain (other parts from reference TRBV30 and TRBJ1-4): SQTIHQWPATLVQPVGSPLSLECTVEGTSNPNLYWYRQAAGRGLQLLFYSVGIGQISSEVPQNLSASRPQDRQFILSSKKLLLSDSGFYLCAWSVGATNEKLFFGSGTQLSVL.

This CDR3 is CASSDTLGYTF. In DNA form, the CDR3 reads TGTGCCAGCAGCGACACGCTTGGCTACACCTTC. The rearrangement uses TRBV7-2 and TRBJ1-2; no clear D. This CDR3 spans 11 amino acids. Trimming stripped 5 bases from V and 7 bases from J, with 8 bases between. CDR1 and CDR2 from the germline V gene are SGHTA and FQGNSA.

Turning to this clone: Other DNA sequences in the same sample also yield this CDR3. The chain couples TRBV30 to TRBJ1-4, with 12 bases identical to TRBD1. Trimming cost V 1 base and J 7 bases; bases outside gene matches: 1. CDR3 length equals 14 residues. Germline lookup yields CDR1 GTSNPN and CDR2 SVGIG (reference sequence). The CDR3 bases are TGTGCCTGGAGTGCGGGACAGGGGGCTGAAAAACTGTTTTTT. This translates into CAWSAGQGAEKLFF.

This chain links TRBV30 with TRBJ1-4; D unresolved. Gene TRBJ2-3 matches the end of the DNA better, so the J call may be wrong. Per germline, CDR1 GTSNPN and CDR2 SVGIG (reference sequence). The CDR3 length is 12 residues. The CDR3 region is CAWSVRAKGQYF. CDR3 nucleotides: TGTGCCTGGAGTGTACGGGCGAAGGGACAGTATTTT.

This chain links TRBV27 with TRBJ1-2; 8 bases fit TRBD1. The CDR3 sequence is 13 residues long. Unmatched junction bases numbered 6, after V lost 6 bases and J lost 6 bases. The germline CDR1 and CDR2 sequences are MNHEY and SMNVEV (reference sequence). This CDR3 is CASRMDRAHGYTF. CDR3 coding DNA: TGTGCCAGCAGGATGGACAGGGCCCATGGCTACACCTTC.

DNA of the CDR3: TGTGCCAGTAGTAGGGGACTAGCGGTAGGTTGGTCGGAGACCCAGTACTTC. Encoded protein: CASSRGLAVGWSETQYF. The chain joins TRBV19 to TRBJ2-5, with 11 bases lining up with TRBD2. The V gene end was trimmed by 4 bases and the J gene end by 5 bases; junction bases not matched to a gene: 12. This CDR3 contains 17 residues. Germline-derived CDR1 and CDR2 are LNHDA and SQIVND (reference sequence).

This chain links TRBV6-5 with TRBJ2-7; D gene uncertain. V was clipped by 8 bases and J by 1 base, with 15 bases between them. Germline CDR1 and CDR2: MNHEY and SVGAGI. The CDR3 consists of 14 residues. For the CDR3, the DNA is TGTGCCAGCTCAAAGACACACATATCCTACGAGCAGTACTTC. Residues: CASSKTHISYEQYF.

The chain joins TRBV19 to TRBJ1-6, with 7 nucleotides matching TRBD1. The germline gives CDR1 LNHDA, CDR2 SQIVND (reference sequence). The CDR3 extends over 16 amino acids. Trimming took 0 bases from V and 3 from J; bases not matched to a gene: 2. Here the CDR3 reads CASSIDPGGYNSPLHF. CDR3 in DNA: TGTGCCAGTAGTATAGACCCAGGGGGCTATAATTCACCCCTCCACTTT. The full variable domain, in which reference TRBV19 and TRBJ1-6 provide the parts outside the CDR3, is DGGITQSPKYLFRKEGQNVTLSCEQNLNHDAMYWYRQDPGQGLRLIYYSQIVNDFQKGDIAEGYSVSREKKESFPLTVTSAQKNPTAFYLCASSIDPGGYNSPLHFGNGTRLTVT.